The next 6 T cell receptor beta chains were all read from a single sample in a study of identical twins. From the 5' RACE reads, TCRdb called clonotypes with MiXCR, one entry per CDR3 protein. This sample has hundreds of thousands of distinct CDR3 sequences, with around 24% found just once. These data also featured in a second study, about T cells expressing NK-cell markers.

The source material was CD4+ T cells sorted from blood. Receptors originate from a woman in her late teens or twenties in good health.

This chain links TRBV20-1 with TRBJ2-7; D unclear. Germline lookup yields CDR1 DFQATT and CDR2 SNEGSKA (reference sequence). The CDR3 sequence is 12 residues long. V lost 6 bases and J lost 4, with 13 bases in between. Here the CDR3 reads CSAERGEYEQYF. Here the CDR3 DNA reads TGCAGTGCGGAACGCGGAGAGTACGAGCAGTACTTC.

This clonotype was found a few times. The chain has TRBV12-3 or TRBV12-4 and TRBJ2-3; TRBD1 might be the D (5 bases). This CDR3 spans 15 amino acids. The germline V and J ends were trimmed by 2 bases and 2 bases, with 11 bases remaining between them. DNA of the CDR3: TGTGCCAGCAGTTTATCAGGGTTGGCCACAGATACGCAGTATTTT. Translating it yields CASSLSGLATDTQYF.

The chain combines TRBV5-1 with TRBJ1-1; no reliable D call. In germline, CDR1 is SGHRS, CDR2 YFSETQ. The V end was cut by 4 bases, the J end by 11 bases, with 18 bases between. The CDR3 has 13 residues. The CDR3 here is CASSPDPMGEAFF. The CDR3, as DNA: TGCGCCAGCAGCCCGGACCCCATGGGAGAGGCTTTCTTT. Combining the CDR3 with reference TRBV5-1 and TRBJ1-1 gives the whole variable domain KAGVTQTPRYLIKTRGQQVTLSCSPISGHRSVSWYQQTPGQGLQFLFEYFSETQRNKGNFPGRFSGRQFSNSRSEMNVSTLELGDSALYLCASSPDPMGEAFFGQGTRLTVV.

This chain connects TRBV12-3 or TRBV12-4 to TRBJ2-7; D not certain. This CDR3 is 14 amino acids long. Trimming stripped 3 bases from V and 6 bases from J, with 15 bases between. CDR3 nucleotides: TGTGCCAGCAGTTTGAACAGAAAAGGCCGCGAGCAGTACTTC. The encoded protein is CASSLNRKGREQYF.

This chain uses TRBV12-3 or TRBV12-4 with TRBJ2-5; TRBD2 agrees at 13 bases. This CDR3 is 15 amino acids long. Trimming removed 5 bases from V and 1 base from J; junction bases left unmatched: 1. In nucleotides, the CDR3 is TGTGCCAGCAGTGGGACTAGCGGGGTCCAAGAGACCCAGTACTTC. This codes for CASSGTSGVQETQYF.

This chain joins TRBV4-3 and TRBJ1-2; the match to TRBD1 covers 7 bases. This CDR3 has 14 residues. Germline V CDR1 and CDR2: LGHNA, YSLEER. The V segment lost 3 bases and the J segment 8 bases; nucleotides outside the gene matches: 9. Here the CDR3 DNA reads TGCGCCAGCAGCCACGAATACAGGGGTAAAGGCTACACCTTC. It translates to CASSHEYRGKGYTF.